The 30 T cell receptor beta chains below come from one sample, sequenced in a study of blood T cell repertoires in COVID-19. Some clones are missing from TCRdb's copy, which holds only in-frame ones; the method was immunoSEQ multiplex PCR. The sample has around 480,000 clones, around 89% seen once. Sequenced input: peripheral blood. The source is a woman aged 45-65 years with COVID-19, enrolled during active disease.

The chain is built from TRBV6-1 and TRBJ1-2; 11 bases line up with TRBD1. Germline V gene data show CDR1 as MNHNS and CDR2 as SASEGT. The CDR3 runs to 15 residues. With 3 bases clipped from V and 7 bases from J, the junction kept 7 bases outside the gene matches. The CDR3 nucleotides are TGTGCCAGCAGTGATTGGGACAGGGGGTTGGTTGGCTACACCTTC. Translation gives CASSDWDRGLVGYTF.

The J gene is TRBJ1-1, the V gene TRBV28; D perhaps matches TRBD1 (5 bases). Germline V gives CDR1 MDHEN, CDR2 SYDVKM. Trimming shortened V by 6 bases and J by 7 bases, and 12 bases separated the two germline ends. The CDR3 sequence is 12 residues long. The CDR3 is CASSQGKGEAFF. DNA for the CDR3: TGTGCCAGCAGCCAGGGAAAAGGTGAAGCTTTCTTT.

The chain joins TRBV9 to TRBJ1-2, with TRBD1 matching 7 bases. Germline V gives CDR1 SGDLS, CDR2 YYNGEE. The V gene end was trimmed by 3 bases and the J gene end by 0 bases; junction bases not matched to a gene: 5. The CDR3 is made up of 15 amino acids. The CDR3 sequence is CASSAGQAANYGYTF. The DNA for the CDR3 is TGTGCCAGCAGCGCCGGACAGGCAGCTAACTATGGCTACACCTTC.

The chain links TRBV18 to TRBJ1-5; the D is unclear. Germline V gene sequence: CDR1 KGHSH, CDR2 LQKENI. V dropped 2 bases and J dropped 4 bases, with 9 bases sitting between them. The CDR3 is 14 amino acids. The CDR3 protein is CASSPIQLNQPQHF. The CDR3 bases are TGTGCCAGCTCACCAATACAGCTTAATCAGCCCCAGCATTTT.

V usage is TRBV7-2 and J usage is TRBJ2-1; D is ambiguous. Looked up from germline, CDR1 is SGHTA and CDR2 is FQGNSA. The CDR3 consists of 13 residues. With 6 bases removed from V and 1 base from J, the gap between germline ends came to 7 bases. CDR3 in amino acids: CASSPESYNEQFF. The DNA of the CDR3 is TGTGCCAGCAGTCCGGAGTCCTACAATGAGCAGTTCTTC.

The V call is TRBV28, the J call TRBJ1-2; 10 bases match TRBD1. V was clipped by 6 bases and J by 10 bases; unmatched bases: 8. The CDR3 is 13 amino acids. Germline CDR1 MDHEN, CDR2 SYDVKM. The CDR3 spells CASSLDRGLVYTF. The DNA of the CDR3 is TGTGCCAGCAGCCTCGACAGGGGGCTAGTCTACACCTTC.

This chain joins TRBV29-1 and TRBJ1-1, with a tentative D call TRBD1 (6 bases). Looked up from germline, CDR1 is SQVTM and CDR2 is ANQGSEA. Trimming took off 5 bases at V and 0 bases at J, with 10 bases between the two ends. The CDR3 is made up of 13 amino acids. The CDR3 loop reads CSVQRQVNTEAFF. The CDR3, as DNA: TGCAGCGTTCAGAGACAGGTGAACACTGAAGCTTTCTTT.

This clone was seen once. V and J are TRBV2 and TRBJ2-3; D may be TRBD1 (5 bases). V gave up 8 bases and J gave up 4 bases, with 13 bases separating them. CDR1 SNHLY and CDR2 FYNNEI come from the germline V gene. The length of the CDR3 is 13 residues. The CDR3 loop reads CASSDKGADTQYF. Here the CDR3 DNA reads TGTGCCAGCTCGGACAAGGGCGCAGATACGCAGTATTTT.

CDR3 sequence reads: CASSGTPGGSYNEQFF. The CDR3 coding sequence is TGCGCCAGCAGTGGGACTCCCGGGGGCTCCTACAATGAGCAGTTCTTC. The chain is built from TRBV10-1 and TRBJ2-1, with D perhaps TRBD2 (6 bases). Trimming removed 4 bases at V and 0 bases at J, with 13 bases between. The CDR3 sequence is 16 residues long. Germline assignment: CDR1 WNHNN and CDR2 SYGVQD (reference sequence).

The V and J genes are TRBV5-4 and TRBJ1-2, with 8 positions matching TRBD1. The germline V gene has CDR1 SGHNT and CDR2 YYREEE (reference sequence). There are 14 residues in the CDR3. With V trimmed by 1 base and J by 8 bases, 7 bases remained unmatched. CDR3 sequence reads: CASSLRGQGGGYTF. The DNA of the CDR3 is TGTGCCAGCAGCTTGCGAGGACAGGGTGGCGGCTACACCTTC.

This sequence joins TRBV30 and TRBJ1-5; perhaps TRBD1 as D (5 bases). The germline V gene has CDR1 GTSNPN and CDR2 SVGIG (reference sequence). This CDR3 contains 13 residues. Trimming took off 4 bases at V and 9 bases at J, with 16 bases between the two ends. The CDR3 region is CAWKDTSWGPQHF. DNA for the CDR3: TGTGCCTGGAAGGACACCTCCTGGGGGCCCCAGCATTTT.

The chain uses TRBV3-1 (or the pseudogene TRBV3-2) and TRBJ1-1, with a tentative D call TRBD1 (5 bases). The V gene lost 5 bases and the J gene lost 1 base, with 11 bases spanning the gap. Germline loops: CDR1 LGHDT, CDR2 YNNKEL (reference sequence). The CDR3 sequence is 14 residues long. The CDR3 DNA reads as TGTGCCAGCAGCTTCCAGGGTACGAACACTGAAGCTTTCTTT. Protein sequence: CASSFQGTNTEAFF.

J is TRBJ2-1 and V is TRBV5-1; 7 positions match TRBD2. Germline V lookup: CDR1 SGHRS, CDR2 YFSETQ. The CDR3 spans 16 residues. V shed 0 bases and J 7 bases; nucleotides not matched to a gene: 10. In DNA, the CDR3 is TGCGCCAGCAGCTTGGAGGCGGGGGTGCTATGGAATGAGCAGTTCTTC. Residues: CASSLEAGVLWNEQFF.

The chain is built from TRBV9 and TRBJ1-2; TRBD1 matches 8 bases. Germline V gene lookup returns CDR1 SGDLS and CDR2 YYNGEE. Trimming cost V 3 bases and J 8 bases; bases outside gene matches: 15. This CDR3 has 16 residues. Written as DNA, the CDR3 is TGTGCCAGCAGCGGATGGTTGTATGAACAGGGGGTAGGCTACACCTTC. Translated: CASSGWLYEQGVGYTF.

The rearrangement joins TRBV7-6 to TRBJ1-2; D might be TRBD1 (6 bases). Germline V gene sequence: CDR1 SGHVS, CDR2 FNYEAQ. The CDR3 is 14 residues long. The V end lost 5 bases, the J end lost 0 bases, and 10 bases lay between the germline ends. The CDR3 coding sequence is TGTGCCAGCAGCCCTGGGACATCTAACTATGGCTACACCTTC. Encoded protein: CASSPGTSNYGYTF.

V gene TRBV28 combines with J gene TRBJ1-1; possibly TRBD1 for D (6 bases). CDR1 is MDHEN, CDR2 SYDVKM, per germline. The CDR3 is 16 residues long. The V end was cut by 2 bases, the J end by 4 bases, with 17 bases between. The CDR3 loop reads CASSLISGGKGTEAFF. The CDR3 DNA follows: TGTGCCAGCAGTTTAATCTCGGGGGGCAAGGGCACTGAAGCTTTCTTT.

The chain recombines TRBV11-3 with TRBJ2-1, with 10 bases matching TRBD1. Germline V lookup: CDR1 SGHNT, CDR2 YENEEA. J lost 0 bases, V lost 5 bases, and 4 bases had no gene match. This CDR3 region has 16 residues. CDR3 protein: CASSLRTGGSYNEQFF. CDR3 nucleotide sequence: TGTGCCAGCAGCCTTCGGACAGGGGGCTCCTACAATGAGCAGTTCTTC.

The chain has TRBV29-1 and TRBJ2-1, with D possibly TRBD1 on 6 matching bases. Per the germline V gene, CDR1 is SQVTM and CDR2 is ANQGSEA. The CDR3 covers 13 residues. Here the CDR3 reads CSTPLTGNNEQFF. The CDR3 bases are TGCTCTACACCCTTGACAGGAAACAATGAGCAGTTCTTC.

CDR3 nucleotides: TGTGCCAGCAGCGTACTAGACAGGGGGCTCTACAATGAGCAGTTCTTC. Its translation: CASSVLDRGLYNEQFF. The gene calls are TRBV6-6 and TRBJ2-1; 10 bases are shared with TRBD1. CDR1 and CDR2 from the germline V gene are MNHNY and SVGAGI (reference sequence). This CDR3 contains 16 residues. V was clipped by 6 bases and J by 3 bases; unmatched bases: 8.

The genes are TRBV29-1 and TRBJ1-2; no clear D. V shed 0 bases and J shed 6 bases, with 11 bases lying between them. CDR1 SQVTM and CDR2 ANQGSEA come from the germline V gene. CDR3 length: 13 residues. The CDR3 loop reads CSVEEARAHGYTF. CDR3 nucleotides: TGCAGCGTTGAAGAGGCGAGGGCTCATGGCTACACCTTC.

V usage is TRBV6-5 and J usage is TRBJ1-1, with 7 bases aligning to TRBD1. This CDR3 is 15 amino acids long. Germline V gives CDR1 MNHEY, CDR2 SVGAGI. V gave up 2 bases and J gave up 2 bases; unmatched junction bases: 5. The DNA of the CDR3 is TGTGCCAGCAGTTACGGACAGGACCTCAACACTGAAGCTTTCTTT. Its protein product is CASSYGQDLNTEAFF.

This clone was found once. The chain carries TRBV30 and TRBJ2-2; the D is unclear. V was pared by 1 base and J by 7 bases, with 7 bases between. The germline V gene encodes CDR1 GTSNPN and CDR2 SVGIG (reference sequence). The CDR3 has 12 amino acids. The CDR3 loop is CAWSEGDGELFF. DNA of the CDR3: TGTGCCTGGAGTGAAGGAGACGGGGAGCTGTTTTTT.

The chain carries TRBV3-1 (or the pseudogene TRBV3-2) and TRBJ2-7; D is unresolved. V was cut by 1 base and J by 6 bases, with 13 bases left in between. The CDR3 loop spans 14 amino acids. Germline loops: CDR1 LGHDT, CDR2 YNNKEL (reference sequence). The CDR3 DNA is TGTGCCAGCAGCCAAGGCGCCAGACTCAGCGAGCAGTACTTC. Translated, it gives CASSQGARLSEQYF.

CDR3 region: CASSQVSNTEAFF. CDR3 DNA sequence: TGTGCCAGCAGTCAGGTATCGAACACTGAAGCTTTCTTT. The chain carries TRBV27 and TRBJ1-1; D remains ambiguous. This CDR3 comprises 13 residues. Trimming stripped 5 bases from V and 1 base from J, with 8 bases between. From germline, CDR1 is MNHEY and CDR2 SMNVEV (reference sequence).

This chain connects TRBV6-2 or TRBV6-3 to TRBJ1-4, with D hard to call. V was cut by 5 bases and J by 3 bases, with 22 bases left in between. The CDR3 has 18 amino acids. Per germline, CDR1 MNHEY and CDR2 SVGEGT. The CDR3 coding sequence is TGTGCCAGCAGTACGCGACGGACTAGTATTACGGCTAATGAAAAACTGTTTTTT. Translated, it gives CASSTRRTSITANEKLFF.

V and J are TRBV20-1 and TRBJ2-1; D not certain. The CDR3 spans 11 residues. V lost 3 bases to trimming and J lost 7 bases, with 7 bases between them. From germline, CDR1 is DFQATT and CDR2 SNEGSKA (reference sequence). As DNA, the CDR3 is TGCAGTGCTAGTAGAGCGAATGAGCAGTTCTTC. Protein product: CSASRANEQFF.

CDR3 sequence: CASSLSPIRRVQPQHF. CDR3 DNA: TGTGCCAGCAGTTTATCTCCCATCCGGAGGGTTCAGCCCCAGCATTTT. This rearrangement joins TRBV28 to TRBJ1-5; D uncertain. From germline, CDR1 is MDHEN and CDR2 SYDVKM. V was pared by 1 base and J by 6 bases, with 16 bases between. The CDR3 has 16 residues.

The table lists this clone with a count of one. J is TRBJ1-2 and V is TRBV20-1, with D tentatively TRBD1 (6 bases). The V and J ends lost 3 bases and 0 bases respectively, with 11 bases between them. The CDR3 covers 14 residues. Germline CDR1 is DFQATT and CDR2 is SNEGSKA (reference sequence). Written as DNA, the CDR3 is TGCAGTGCTAGTCTAACAGGGACTAACTATGGCTACACCTTC. It translates to CSASLTGTNYGYTF.

The chain couples TRBV29-1 to TRBJ2-7; TRBD1 is a possible D gene (6 bases). The germline CDR1 and CDR2 sequences are SQVTM and ANQGSEA. Trimming left V 6 bases short and J 1 base short, with 13 bases between. The CDR3 runs to 13 residues. CDR3 sequence (DNA): TGCAGCGTCAACGACAGGTTTTCCTACGAGCAGTACTTC. It yields the protein CSVNDRFSYEQYF.

This chain joins TRBV7-8 and TRBJ2-1, with 7 bases matching TRBD2. The germline gives CDR1 SGHVS, CDR2 FQNEAQ. This CDR3 contains 15 residues. V shed 4 bases, J shed 3 bases, and the junction held 6 bases outside the gene matches. CDR3 sequence reads: CASSSEGRVYNEQFF. CDR3 nucleotide sequence: TGTGCCAGCAGCTCCGAAGGGAGGGTCTACAATGAGCAGTTCTTC.